One and the same sample provided the 26 T cell receptor beta chains below, sequenced in a study of blood T cell repertoires in COVID-19. Profiling relied on immunoSEQ multiplex PCR, and the TCRdb table lists in-frame clones only, not all of them. The sample includes 69,000 or so clones, roughly four fifths of them seen just once. Sequencing used peripheral blood. Every receptor here comes from a man over 45 with COVID-19, enrolled during active disease.

This chain links TRBV14 with TRBJ1-2; 9 bases match TRBD1. Unmatched junction bases numbered 7, after V lost 0 bases and J lost 5 bases. The germline V gene encodes CDR1 SGHDN and CDR2 FVKESK. The CDR3 consists of 16 residues. The chain's CDR3 is CASSQERYRGLYGYTF. The DNA of the CDR3 is TGTGCCAGCAGCCAAGAGCGCTACAGGGGGCTGTATGGCTACACCTTC. Complete variable domain (other parts from reference TRBV14 and TRBJ1-2): EAGVTQFPSHSVIEKGQTVTLRCDPISGHDNLYWYRRVMGKEIKFLLHFVKESKQDESGMPNNRFLAERTGGTYSTLKVQPAELEDSGVYFCASSQERYRGLYGYTFGSGTRLTVV.

V usage is TRBV6-2 or TRBV6-3 and J usage is TRBJ1-6; no clear D gene. The V and J ends lost 1 base and 10 bases respectively, with 11 bases between them. The CDR3 spans 14 residues. The germline CDR1 and CDR2 sequences are MNHEY and SVGEGT. The CDR3 reads CASSYFLSGSPLHF. CDR3 sequence (DNA): TGTGCCAGCAGTTACTTCCTCAGCGGATCACCCCTCCACTTT.

This chain links TRBV4-2 with TRBJ1-5; D is unclear. V was pared by 0 bases and J by 0 bases, with 12 bases between. The germline V gene has CDR1 LGHNA and CDR2 YNFKEQ. The CDR3 loop spans 17 amino acids. The CDR3 nucleotides read TGTGCCAGCAGCCAAGATAGCCAGCTGTATAGCAATCAGCCCCAGCATTTT. Its translation is CASSQDSQLYSNQPQHF.

This clone was recorded only once. The rearrangement joins TRBV7-9 to TRBJ1-2, with 10 bases identical to TRBD1. V lost 0 bases and J lost 5; bases outside the gene matches: 6. The CDR3 length is 16 residues. Germline V CDR1 and CDR2: SEHNR, FQNEAQ (reference sequence). The CDR3 protein is CASSLAGTGVRYGYTF. Written as DNA, the CDR3 is TGTGCCAGCAGCTTAGCGGGGACAGGGGTGAGGTATGGCTACACCTTC.

This rearrangement joins TRBV30 to TRBJ1-4; D may be TRBD1 (6 bases). This CDR3 has 13 residues. Germline CDR1 GTSNPN, CDR2 SVGIG (reference sequence). Trimming cost V 1 base and J 7 bases, with 10 bases left between them. For the CDR3, the DNA is TGTGCCTGGAGTGGGGGGCGTGGTGAAAAACTGTTTTTT. It is translated as CAWSGGRGEKLFF.

This chain uses TRBV6-2 or TRBV6-3 with TRBJ1-2; D is perhaps TRBD1 (6 bases). The V and J ends lost 6 bases and 4 bases respectively, with 12 bases between them. Per the germline V gene, CDR1 is MNHEY and CDR2 is SVGEGT. The CDR3 is 13 amino acids. The CDR3 coding sequence is TGTGCCAGCAGCTTACAGGGAACCTATGGCTACACCTTC. Translating it yields CASSLQGTYGYTF.

This clone has a handful of counts. This rearrangement joins TRBV7-9 to TRBJ2-2; the D gene is possibly TRBD1 (6 bases). V lost 3 bases, J lost 6 bases, and 11 bases lay in between. Germline V lookup: CDR1 SEHNR, CDR2 FQNEAQ (reference sequence). The CDR3 loop spans 14 amino acids. The DNA of the CDR3 is TGTGCCAGCAGCTTCGCAGGGGTCGCCGGGGAGCTGTTTTTT. Translated: CASSFAGVAGELFF. Full variable domain (remainder filled in from reference TRBV7-9 and TRBJ2-2): DTGVSQNPRHKITKRGQNVTFRCDPISEHNRLYWYRQTLGQGPEFLTYFQNEAQLEKSRLLSDRFSAERPKGSFSTLEIQRTEQGDSAMYLCASSFAGVAGELFFGEGSRLTVL.

This chain connects TRBV13 to TRBJ1-1; weak D call: TRBD1 (5 bases). V was pared by 4 bases and J by 0 bases, with 12 bases between. The germline V gene encodes CDR1 PRHDT and CDR2 FYEKMQ (reference sequence). This CDR3 is built from 15 residues. The CDR3 loop is CASSWFGGMNTEAFF. The CDR3 DNA is TGTGCCAGCAGCTGGTTCGGGGGGATGAACACTGAAGCTTTCTTT.

The gene calls are TRBV5-1 and TRBJ2-3, with 12 bases matching TRBD2. The junction had 11 bases not matched to a gene; V was cut back by 9 bases and J by 0 bases. Germline V lookup: CDR1 SGHRS, CDR2 YFSETQ. The CDR3 runs to 17 residues. The CDR3: CATTRMTSGGSTDTQYF. CDR3 nucleotide sequence: TGCGCCACCACAAGAATGACTAGCGGGGGTAGCACAGATACGCAGTATTTT.

To note about this clone: An end of the junction differs from the germline gene, which may be a read error. The chain couples TRBV7-7 to TRBJ2-2; D possibly corresponds to TRBD2 (5 bases). The CDR3 has 14 residues. Germline V lookup: CDR1 SSHAT, CDR2 FNYEAQ (reference sequence). CDR3 nucleotides: TGTGCTAGCAGCTCAGAGCCTGAGGGAGGGGAGCTGTTTTTT. It codes for CASSSEPEGGELFF.

This chain links TRBV25-1 with TRBJ2-3; TRBD2 aligns across 12 bases. This CDR3 comprises 16 residues. The germline CDR1 and CDR2 sequences are MGHDK and SYGVNS. V lost 3 bases, J lost 5 bases, and 6 bases stayed unmatched. This CDR3 reads CASSDGTSGGRDTQYF. CDR3 bases: TGTGCCAGCAGTGATGGAACTAGCGGGGGGAGAGATACGCAGTATTTT.

The J gene is TRBJ1-1, the V gene TRBV30, with 12 bases matching TRBD1. J gave up 4 bases and V 1 base, and 13 bases lay outside the gene matches. This CDR3 contains 18 residues. CDR1 and CDR2 from the germline V gene are GTSNPN and SVGIG (reference sequence). The CDR3 bases are TGTGCCTGGAGTGGAGGGACAGGGGGCCCAGCCTTGGTCACTGAAGCTTTCTTT. As protein: CAWSGGTGGPALVTEAFF.

The chain recombines TRBV4-3 with TRBJ2-7, with TRBD2 matching over 8 bases. J gave up 5 bases and V 4 bases, and 10 bases lay outside the gene matches. Germline V gives CDR1 LGHNA, CDR2 YSLEER. The CDR3 spans 15 residues. The CDR3: CASSRALIGGDEQYF. The CDR3 region has the DNA TGCGCCAGCAGCCGGGCCCTGATCGGGGGGGACGAGCAGTACTTC.

The rearrangement uses TRBV29-1 and TRBJ2-5; TRBD1 aligns across 9 bases. This CDR3 spans 12 amino acids. The trim removed 5 bases at V and 5 bases at J, leaving 3 bases unmatched. CDR1 and CDR2 from the germline V gene are SQVTM and ANQGSEA. The CDR3 loop reads CSVHRGQETQYF. CDR3 DNA: TGCAGCGTTCACAGGGGGCAGGAGACCCAGTACTTC.

This sequence joins TRBV9 and TRBJ2-2; 9 positions match TRBD2. Germline CDR1 and CDR2: SGDLS and YYNGEE. V lost 1 base to trimming and J lost 1 base; unmatched junction nucleotides: 11. The CDR3 loop spans 19 amino acids. The CDR3 DNA reads TGTGCCAGCAGCGTACGTACTGGCGGGGGGGCCCGGAACACCGGGGAGCTGTTTTTT. Translated, it gives CASSVRTGGGARNTGELFF.

This chain links TRBV10-2 with TRBJ2-1; possibly TRBD2 for D (6 bases). Trimming removed 3 bases at V and 4 bases at J, with 13 bases between. CDR1 is WSHSY and CDR2 is SAAADI in the germline V gene. This CDR3 contains 15 residues. CDR3 coding DNA: TGCGCCAGCAGTGAAGGGCCTAGCGTTTACAATGAGCAGTTCTTC. Translated, it gives CASSEGPSVYNEQFF.

In this sample, this clone turned up a few times. The genes are TRBV12-5 and TRBJ2-4; 8 bases map to TRBD2. V lost 1 base to trimming and J lost 4 bases; unmatched junction nucleotides: 9. The CDR3 spans 17 residues. Germline assignment: CDR1 LGHNT and CDR2 FRNRAP. The CDR3 is CASGLALAAREKNIQYF. The CDR3 DNA reads TGTGCTAGTGGTTTGGCACTAGCGGCAAGGGAGAAAAACATTCAGTACTTC.

The chain is built from TRBV6-7 and TRBJ1-1; the D gene is possibly TRBD1 (5 bases). TRBV6-7 is an ORF; its function is uncertain. CDR3 length equals 13 residues. Deletions cut 9 bases from V and 1 base from J, with 12 bases between. Written as DNA, the CDR3 is TGTGCCAGACAGGTCAATTCGAACACTGAAGCTTTCTTT. It codes for CARQVNSNTEAFF.

V gene TRBV6-2 or TRBV6-3 combines with J gene TRBJ2-4, with 9 positions matching TRBD1. The CDR3 spans 13 residues. V lost 5 bases, J lost 9 bases, and 5 bases stayed unmatched. Per the germline V gene, CDR1 is MNHEY and CDR2 is SVGEGT. The CDR3 DNA reads as TGTGCCAGCAGTGGGACAGGGCAACGCATTCAGTACTTC. Translating gives CASSGTGQRIQYF.

In this sample, this clone turned up once. The rearrangement uses TRBV6-2 or TRBV6-3 and TRBJ1-6; TRBD1 aligns across 9 bases. In germline, CDR1 is MNHEY, CDR2 SVGEGT. CDR3 length: 15 residues. V trimming: 5 bases; J trimming: 9 bases; junction bases outside the gene matches: 8. CDR3 residues: CASSLDRGMSSPLHF. CDR3 in DNA: TGTGCCAGCAGTCTGGACAGGGGAATGTCTTCACCCCTCCACTTT.

Of note for this clone: A read error may account for a junction end that differs from germline. V gene TRBV19 combines with J gene TRBJ2-7; 7 bases line up with TRBD2. Per the germline V gene, CDR1 is LNHDA and CDR2 is SQIVND (reference sequence). This CDR3 has 15 residues. CDR3 sequence (DNA): TGTGCCAGTAGTGCGACCGGGACTACCTCCAACGAGCAGTACTTC. This translates into CASSATGTTSNEQYF.

The chain carries TRBV7-9 and TRBJ2-5; a weak D match, TRBD2 (5 bases). CDR1 is SEHNR, CDR2 FQNEAQ, per germline (reference sequence). V lost 1 base to trimming and J lost 9 bases, with 12 bases between them. This CDR3 spans 13 amino acids. CDR3 amino acids: CASSLGDTRAQYF. CDR3 DNA sequence: TGTGCCAGCAGCTTAGGAGACACGAGGGCCCAGTACTTC.

In DNA, the CDR3 is TGCGCCAGCAGCCCGGGGCCTTCTAGCGGATACGGTGAGCAGTTCTTC. Its protein product is CASSPGPSSGYGEQFF. The chain combines TRBV5-1 with TRBJ2-1; 7 bases fit TRBD2. Unmatched junction bases numbered 16, after V lost 4 bases and J lost 9 bases. From germline, CDR1 is SGHRS and CDR2 YFSETQ. CDR3 length: 16 residues. Full variable domain (outside the CDR3, taken from reference TRBV5-1 and TRBJ2-1): KAGVTQTPRYLIKTRGQQVTLSCSPISGHRSVSWYQQTPGQGLQFLFEYFSETQRNKGNFPGRFSGRQFSNSRSEMNVSTLELGDSALYLCASSPGPSSGYGEQFFGPGTRLTVL.

This clone was found once. The J gene is TRBJ2-3, the V gene TRBV7-6; D might be TRBD2 (5 bases). This CDR3 comprises 16 residues. Trimming removed 2 bases from V and 0 bases from J, with 12 bases in between. CDR1 is SGHVS, CDR2 FNYEAQ, per germline. The CDR3 sequence: CASSLFRGLSTDTQYF. The CDR3 DNA reads TGTGCCAGCAGCTTATTCCGGGGATTGAGCACAGATACGCAGTATTTT.

The rearrangement links TRBV13 to TRBJ2-5, with 7 bases lining up with TRBD2. Germline CDR1 reads PRHDT; CDR2 reads FYEKMQ (reference sequence). The CDR3 sequence is 14 residues long. Trimming at V came to 5 bases and at J to 5 bases, leaving 8 bases not matched to a gene. The CDR3 protein is CASSRTRPPETQYF. The CDR3 DNA is TGTGCCAGCAGCCGGACTAGGCCCCCGGAGACCCAGTACTTC.

The chain employs TRBV27 and TRBJ1-5, with 8 bases matching TRBD1. The CDR3 is made up of 15 amino acids. Germline V CDR1 and CDR2: MNHEY, SMNVEV (reference sequence). Trimming removed 0 bases from V and 5 bases from J; junction bases left unmatched: 3. DNA for the CDR3: TGTGCCAGCAGTTTATCCGTGACAGGGGATCAGCCCCAGCATTTT. This translates into CASSLSVTGDQPQHF.